Each of the 25 T cell receptor beta chains below was sequenced from the same sample in a study of cytomegalovirus exposure and HLA in healthy donors. PCR employed 60 Vbeta and 13 Jbeta primers. Repertoires were generated with immunoSEQ multiplex PCR, while TCRdb's copy carries only in-frame clones and drops some. Of about 130,000 clones in the sample, under 80% were seen once. Sequences were obtained from PBMCs. These receptors all stem from a young man in good health and CMV-seropositive.

This clone was recorded once. This sequence joins TRBV15 and TRBJ2-1; 10 nucleotides match TRBD2. V trimming: 0 bases; J trimming: 3 bases; junction bases outside the gene matches: 5. From germline, CDR1 is LNHNV and CDR2 YYDKDF (reference sequence). This CDR3 comprises 17 residues. The CDR3 sequence is CATSRDLRTSGYNEQFF. The CDR3, as DNA: TGTGCCACCAGCAGAGATCTACGGACTAGCGGCTACAATGAGCAGTTCTTC.

The chain combines TRBV9 with TRBJ1-3, with 8 nucleotides matching TRBD1. The CDR3 totals 17 residues. V was clipped by 0 bases and J by 3 bases; unmatched bases: 8. Per the germline V gene, CDR1 is SGDLS and CDR2 is YYNGEE. This chain's CDR3 is CASSVEGRGLYGNTIYF. The DNA of the CDR3 is TGTGCCAGCAGCGTAGAGGGCAGGGGGCTATATGGAAACACCATATATTTT.

The rearrangement uses TRBV27 and TRBJ2-7, with D perhaps matching TRBD1 (6 bases). The CDR3 spans 14 residues. V lost 5 bases and J 6 bases, leaving 17 bases between the germline ends. Germline V lookup: CDR1 MNHEY, CDR2 SMNVEV (reference sequence). This CDR3 is CASSAVTGSGEQYF. CDR3 sequence (DNA): TGTGCCAGCAGTGCAGTAACAGGGTCGGGCGAGCAGTACTTC.

In DNA form, the CDR3 reads TGTGCCAGCAGTGAGAGGCTAGCGGGGGCCAATGAGCAGTTCTTC. Its translation is CASSERLAGANEQFF. This chain uses TRBV2 with TRBJ2-1; 10 bases are a match to TRBD2. The J segment lost 6 bases and the V segment lost 3 bases, leaving 5 bases of the junction unmatched. The germline V gene encodes CDR1 SNHLY and CDR2 FYNNEI. The CDR3 sequence is 15 residues long.

The chain recombines TRBV4-2 with TRBJ1-6; maybe TRBD1 (6 bases). The CDR3 loop spans 15 amino acids. Germline CDR1 LGHNA, CDR2 YNFKEQ. Trimming stripped 4 bases from V and 10 bases from J, with 17 bases between. The CDR3 nucleotides are TGTGCCAGCAGCCCCGTGGGGGGGCATCTATCACCCCTCCACTTT. The encoded protein is CASSPVGGHLSPLHF.

V is TRBV9 and J is TRBJ2-1, with a possible D match to TRBD2 (5 bases). V was shortened by 5 bases and J by 6 bases, with 15 bases between the two germline ends. This CDR3 has 14 residues. CDR1 is SGDLS and CDR2 is YYNGEE in the germline V gene. The CDR3 DNA reads as TGTGCCAGCAGTTTAGGACTCTTAGTCAATGAGCAGTTCTTC. Translated, it gives CASSLGLLVNEQFF.

This chain connects TRBV2 to TRBJ1-1, with D perhaps TRBD1 (6 bases). The CDR3 has 14 residues. Trimming stripped 7 bases from V and 13 bases from J, with 25 bases between. CDR1 and CDR2 from the germline V gene are SNHLY and FYNNEI. Here the CDR3 reads CASTETLTGFFGFF. DNA of the CDR3: TGTGCCAGCACCGAGACCTTAACAGGGTTCTTTGGTTTCTTT.

V usage is TRBV2 and J usage is TRBJ1-1, with 8 bases aligning to TRBD1. Germline V gives CDR1 SNHLY, CDR2 FYNNEI. V dropped 8 bases and J dropped 0; count of bases not matched to a gene: 2. CDR3 length equals 13 residues. CDR3 amino acids: CASLTGVNTEAFF. For the CDR3, the DNA is TGTGCCAGCTTGACAGGGGTGAACACTGAAGCTTTCTTT. Based on the CDR3 plus reference TRBV2 and TRBJ1-1, the full variable domain is EPEVTQTPSHQVTQMGQEVILRCVPISNHLYFYWYRQILGQKVEFLVSFYNNEISEKSEIFDDQFSVERPDGSNFTLKIRSTKLEDSAMYFCASLTGVNTEAFFGQGTRLTVV.

This clone was seen only once. The chain links TRBV5-6 to TRBJ1-5; D gene unclear. There are 13 residues in the CDR3. Germline CDR1 is SGHDT and CDR2 is YYEEEE. The V end lost 4 bases, the J end lost 2 bases, and 7 bases lay between the germline ends. The CDR3 DNA reads TGTGCCAGCAGCGAGGGCCGCAATCAGCCCCAGCATTTT. This codes for CASSEGRNQPQHF.

J is TRBJ1-5 and V is TRBV4-2; 8 bases match TRBD1. The CDR3 length is 15 residues. After removal of 4 bases from V and 4 bases from J, the junction contained 6 bases not matched to a gene. Germline assignment: CDR1 LGHNA and CDR2 YNFKEQ. The CDR3 nucleotides are TGTGCCAGCAGCCCCGGACAGGGTGTTAATCAGCCCCAGCATTTT. Residues: CASSPGQGVNQPQHF.

This chain links TRBV5-6 with TRBJ1-1; D is perhaps TRBD1 (5 bases). There are 14 residues in the CDR3. With 2 bases removed from V and 3 bases from J, the gap between germline ends came to 11 bases. The V gene's germline CDR1 is SGHDT and CDR2 YYEEEE. The CDR3 sequence: CASSFRGLDTEAFF. In DNA, the CDR3 is TGTGCCAGCAGCTTTCGGGGGTTAGACACTGAAGCTTTCTTT.

This clone has just a few counts. This chain connects TRBV10-3 to TRBJ1-1; TRBD1 matches 7 bases. The V gene's germline CDR1 is ENHRY and CDR2 SYGVKD. The CDR3 covers 15 residues. Trimming removed 7 bases from V and 6 bases from J; junction bases left unmatched: 14. CDR3 amino acids: CAITVGNRGSSEAFF. The CDR3 region has the DNA TGTGCCATCACGGTCGGAAACAGGGGATCCTCTGAAGCTTTCTTT.

V usage is TRBV4-3 and J usage is TRBJ1-2; weak D call: TRBD1 (6 bases). V was trimmed by 10 bases and J by 8 bases, leaving 20 bases between them. The V gene's germline CDR1 is LGHNA and CDR2 YSLEER. The length of the CDR3 is 13 residues. The CDR3 here is CATSPGPGEGYTF. Here the CDR3 DNA reads TGCGCCACCTCCCCCGGGCCAGGGGAGGGCTACACCTTC.

The chain combines TRBV10-3 with TRBJ2-6, with a possible D match to TRBD2 (5 bases). The CDR3 covers 16 residues. Per the germline V gene, CDR1 is ENHRY and CDR2 is SYGVKD. Trimming pared 5 bases from V and 7 bases from J, leaving 18 bases between. DNA for the CDR3: TGTGCCATCAGTATTACGGGATTCCTCGCAGCCAACGTCCTGACTTTC. Protein product: CAISITGFLAANVLTF.

This chain connects TRBV5-1 to TRBJ2-5; a possible D gene is TRBD2 (5 bases). Germline V CDR1 and CDR2: SGHRS, YFSETQ. Trimming shortened V by 3 bases and J by 5 bases, and 11 bases separated the two germline ends. This CDR3 region has 13 residues. The CDR3 DNA reads TGCGCCAGCAGCTGGGGAGTGGGGGAGACCCAGTACTTC. This codes for CASSWGVGETQYF.

V usage is TRBV7-2 and J usage is TRBJ2-1, with TRBD1 as a possible D gene (7 bases). Germline CDR1 is SGHTA and CDR2 is FQGNSA. Trimming cost V 5 bases and J 2 bases, with 13 bases left between them. The CDR3 runs to 15 residues. The CDR3 nucleotides read TGTGCCAGCAGCCGACAGGGAGGTACCTACAATGAGCAGTTCTTC. Encoded protein: CASSRQGGTYNEQFF.

Only one count was recorded for this clone. The chain joins TRBV19 to TRBJ1-5, with D maybe TRBD1 (6 bases). Germline assignment: CDR1 LNHDA and CDR2 SQIVND (reference sequence). This CDR3 contains 18 residues. Trimming stripped 5 bases from V and 4 bases from J, with 24 bases between. The CDR3 sequence: CASSSPGQKAPSNQPQHF. The CDR3 nucleotides are TGTGCCAGTAGTTCCCCGGGACAAAAAGCCCCCAGTAATCAGCCCCAGCATTTT.

The rearrangement links TRBV28 to TRBJ1-5, with a tentative D call TRBD1 (6 bases). The germline CDR1 and CDR2 sequences are MDHEN and SYDVKM. V was shortened by 7 bases and J by 1 base, with 11 bases between the two germline ends. The CDR3 runs to 14 residues. This chain's CDR3 is CASNDDRSNQPQHF. As DNA, the CDR3 is TGTGCCAGCAATGACGACAGGAGCAATCAGCCCCAGCATTTT.

V is TRBV14 and J is TRBJ2-7; 12 bases are a match to TRBD1. CDR3 length equals 15 residues. Per the germline V gene, CDR1 is SGHDN and CDR2 is FVKESK. Germline trimming cut 6 bases from V and 4 bases from J; bases unmatched to any gene: 7. The CDR3 DNA follows: TGTGCCAGCAGTCAAACGGGACAGGGGGCTTACGAGCAGTACTTC. Protein: CASSQTGQGAYEQYF.

This chain links TRBV4-3 with TRBJ2-1; 7 bases align to TRBD2. Germline CDR1 reads LGHNA; CDR2 reads YSLEER. CDR3 size: 17 residues. The trim removed 4 bases at V and 5 bases at J, leaving 14 bases unmatched. The DNA for the CDR3 is TGCGCCAGCAGCCTTCTGAGTTTGGGGGAGGGAAACAATGAGCAGTTCTTC. Amino acids: CASSLLSLGEGNNEQFF.

This clone appeared a few times. J is TRBJ1-1 and V is TRBV6-5; no reliable D call. Trimming removed 0 bases at V and 4 bases at J, with 15 bases between. Per germline, CDR1 MNHEY and CDR2 SVGAGI. The CDR3 consists of 16 residues. Written as DNA, the CDR3 is TGTGCCAGCAGTTACTCTACCTCTGGTGGGAGCACTGAAGCTTTCTTT. Protein sequence: CASSYSTSGGSTEAFF.

This sequence joins TRBV11-2 and TRBJ2-1; 7 bases match TRBD1. Trimming at V came to 2 bases and at J to 6 bases, leaving 1 base not matched to a gene. This CDR3 has 13 residues. Per the germline V gene, CDR1 is SGHAT and CDR2 is FQNNGV. In DNA, the CDR3 is TGTGCCAGCAGCTTAAACAGGGGCAATGAGCAGTTCTTC. Amino acid sequence: CASSLNRGNEQFF.

V and J are TRBV2 and TRBJ2-1; 7 bases match TRBD2. This CDR3 has 12 residues. The V gene's germline CDR1 is SNHLY and CDR2 FYNNEI. Trimming cost V 7 bases and J 9 bases; bases outside gene matches: 6. The CDR3 coding sequence is TGTGCCAGCATCGGGGGAGGGAGTGAGCAGTTCTTC. Amino acid sequence: CASIGGGSEQFF.

The chain has TRBV4-1 and TRBJ2-5; TRBD2 agrees at 12 bases. Near its end, the DNA agrees better with TRBJ2-7, so the J call may be wrong. In germline, CDR1 is MGHRA, CDR2 YSYEKL. This CDR3 has 18 amino acids. CDR3 region: CASSQPPGLAGGAYEQYF. The CDR3 DNA reads TGCGCCAGCAGCCAGCCCCCGGGACTAGCGGGCGGAGCCTACGAGCAGTACTTC.

On this clone: This sample also contains other DNA sequences that code for the same CDR3. The rearrangement uses TRBV27 and TRBJ2-1; a possible D gene is TRBD2 (6 bases). In germline, CDR1 is MNHEY, CDR2 SMNVEV (reference sequence). V dropped 7 bases and J dropped 0 bases, with 16 bases sitting between them. This CDR3 is built from 16 residues. The DNA for the CDR3 is TGTGCCAGCATCCCGGGACTCCATAGCTCCTACAATGAGCAGTTCTTC. Translating it yields CASIPGLHSSYNEQFF.